One and the same sample provided the 32 T cell receptor beta chains below, sequenced in a study of CD8+CD57+ T cells in acquired aplastic anemia. Genomic DNA was employed as the template in profiling TCR beta VDJ and CDR3. TCRdb reprocessed the reads via MiXCR and lists one record per CDR3 protein. There are 180,000 or so distinct CDR3 sequences in the sample; less than 50% occur only once, and more than 1.5% lies in the top ten. Patients included in sequencing had previously demonstrated CD8+CD57+ cell expansion by flow cytometry. The sequenced sample was sorted CD4+, CD8+, or CD8+CD57+ T cells (not recorded which) from PBMCs. The source is a human donor with aplastic anemia.

The chain links TRBV24-1 to TRBJ2-1; unclear D gene. CDR1 KGHDR and CDR2 SFDVKD come from the germline V gene. Trimming removed 6 bases at V and 8 bases at J, with 16 bases between. This CDR3 is built from 14 residues. In nucleotides, the CDR3 is TGTGCCACCAGTCGAGGCCGAGAAGTCGATGAGCAGTTCTTC. It translates to CATSRGREVDEQFF.

About this clonotype: It may be a read error: a sequence one base away is much more abundant. DNA for the CDR3: TGCGCCGGCAGCTTGGGGGCCGAATCTTGGGGCTTTGGCTACACCTTC. Translation gives CAGSLGAESWGFGYTF. The chain employs TRBV5-1 and TRBJ1-2; TRBD1 might be the D (6 bases). The CDR3 sequence is 16 residues long. Germline loops: CDR1 SGHRS, CDR2 YFSETQ.

This chain joins TRBV29-1 and TRBJ1-1; a possible D gene is TRBD1 (6 bases). In germline, CDR1 is SQVTM, CDR2 ANQGSEA. CDR3 length: 14 residues. The CDR3 here is CSVGGGAMSTEAFF. The CDR3 coding sequence is TGCAGTGTAGGAGGGGGTGCTATGAGCACTGAAGCTTTCTTT.

The V and J genes are TRBV7-8 and TRBJ1-1; no reliable D call. Germline V CDR1 and CDR2: SGHVS, FQNEAQ. The germline V and J ends were trimmed by 5 bases and 4 bases, with 11 bases remaining between them. The CDR3 is 13 amino acids. CDR3 residues: CASSPGVTTEAFF. The CDR3 DNA reads as TGTGCCAGCAGCCCCGGGGTTACCACTGAAGCTTTCTTT.

A few counts support this clonotype. A read error may be the cause here, since a much bigger clone is one base away. The chain uses TRBV12-3 or TRBV12-4 and TRBJ1-6; 8 bases map to TRBD1. The CDR3 is made up of 15 amino acids. J lost 12 bases, V lost 6 bases, and 13 bases had no gene match. CDR3 DNA sequence: TGTGCCAGCAGCGCTACGACAGGGGTCAGTTTACCCCTCCACTTT. This sequence encodes CASSATTGVSLPLHF.

There are many counts of this clonotype. The chain links TRBV9 to TRBJ1-2; 8 nucleotides align to TRBD1. Germline CDR1 and CDR2: SGDLS and YYNGEE. V trimming: 3 bases; J trimming: 3 bases; junction bases outside the gene matches: 7. The CDR3 spans 15 residues. The CDR3 region is CASSDYQGAHYGYTF. CDR3 nucleotide sequence: TGTGCCAGCAGCGACTATCAGGGGGCTCACTATGGCTACACCTTC.

This clonotype was detected only a few times. The V and J genes are TRBV19 and TRBJ1-2, with D perhaps matching TRBD1 (5 bases). Trimming stripped 0 bases from V and 7 bases from J, with 9 bases between. CDR3 length equals 13 residues. The V gene's germline CDR1 is LNHDA and CDR2 SQIVND (reference sequence). The CDR3 loop is CASSIDRDGGYTF. The DNA of the CDR3 is TGTGCCAGTAGTATAGATCGGGACGGTGGCTACACCTTC.

This chain uses TRBV5-5 with TRBJ2-7; D is unresolved. Germline assignment: CDR1 SGHKS and CDR2 YYEKEE (reference sequence). CDR3 length equals 15 residues. Trimming took off 4 bases at V and 3 bases at J, with 17 bases between the two ends. Here the CDR3 reads CASSNPPVGDYEQYF. CDR3 nucleotides: TGTGCCAGCAGCAACCCCCCTGTCGGAGACTACGAGCAGTACTTC.

The J gene is TRBJ2-1, the V gene TRBV10-3; 12 bases map to TRBD2. This CDR3 spans 18 amino acids. The trim removed 5 bases at V and 4 bases at J, leaving 12 bases unmatched. Germline CDR1 reads ENHRY; CDR2 reads SYGVKD. This CDR3 is CAISTTSGGSRDYNEQFF. CDR3 DNA: TGTGCCATCAGTACTACTAGCGGGGGGTCCCGAGATTACAATGAGCAGTTCTTC.

The rearrangement joins TRBV7-2 to TRBJ1-1; D is uncertain. Germline-derived CDR1 and CDR2 are SGHTA and FQGNSA. The V end lost 5 bases, the J end lost 1 base, and 14 bases lay between the germline ends. The CDR3 has 15 amino acids. In DNA form, the CDR3 reads TGTGCCAGCAGCCTCCTCGGACTGCAGAACACTGAAGCTTTCTTT. This encodes CASSLLGLQNTEAFF.

The V gene is TRBV12-3 or TRBV12-4, the J gene TRBJ1-6; D remains ambiguous. The CDR3 runs 13 residues. Deletions cut 6 bases from V and 5 bases from J, with 8 bases between. This CDR3 is CASRDLNNSPLHF. The CDR3 DNA sequence: TGTGCCAGCAGGGACCTCAATAATTCACCCCTCCACTTT.

This clonotype was seen a handful of times. The rearrangement links TRBV24-1 to TRBJ1-6; D is ambiguous. The V end lost 4 bases, the J end lost 10 bases, and 13 bases lay between the germline ends. CDR3 length equals 14 residues. Germline lookup yields CDR1 KGHDR and CDR2 SFDVKD. The CDR3 bases are TGTGCCACCAGTGAGGCACAGTCTAACTCACCCCTCCACTTT. Residues: CATSEAQSNSPLHF.

The sample holds a few counts of this clonotype. This rearrangement joins TRBV28 to TRBJ2-7; 7 nucleotides agree with TRBD1. J was trimmed by 4 bases and V by 4 bases; bases with no gene match: 7. Germline V gene lookup returns CDR1 MDHEN and CDR2 SYDVKM. This CDR3 has 14 amino acids. The CDR3 spells CASSSGGALYEQYF. The CDR3 DNA reads TGTGCCAGCAGTTCAGGGGGAGCCCTTTACGAGCAGTACTTC.

Only a few counts were recorded for this clonotype. This chain links TRBV10-3 with TRBJ2-7; D uncertain. V was trimmed by 5 bases and J by 2 bases, leaving 13 bases between them. Germline CDR1 reads ENHRY; CDR2 reads SYGVKD. This CDR3 has 14 residues. CDR3 protein: CAISLPDATYEQYF. The CDR3 nucleotides are TGTGCCATCAGTCTCCCGGACGCGACCTACGAGCAGTACTTC.

To note about this clonotype: Just one base apart from a much larger clone, this may be a read error. The J gene is TRBJ2-1, the V gene TRBV19; 8 nucleotides match TRBD2. V lost 7 bases and J lost 7; bases outside the gene matches: 9. In germline, CDR1 is LNHDA, CDR2 SQIVND (reference sequence). The CDR3 covers 14 residues. The CDR3 nucleotides are TGTGCCAGTACGGGGACTAGTAATATAAATGAGCAGTTCTTC. Residues: CASTGTSNINEQFF.

This chain joins TRBV7-8 and TRBJ2-3; the D is unclear. Germline V lookup: CDR1 SGHVS, CDR2 FQNEAQ. Trimming left V 2 bases short and J 4 bases short, with 13 bases between. The CDR3 has 15 amino acids. The CDR3 is CASSLSLATADTQYF. CDR3 coding DNA: TGTGCCAGCAGCTTATCACTGGCGACTGCAGATACGCAGTATTTT. Combining the CDR3 with reference TRBV7-8 and TRBJ2-3 gives the whole variable domain GAGVSQSPRYKVAKRGQDVALRCDPISGHVSLFWYQQALGQGPEFLTYFQNEAQLDKSGLPSDRFFAERPEGSVSTLKIQRTQQEDSAVYLCASSLSLATADTQYFGPGTRLTVL.

This clonotype was seen repeatedly, ten times or more. This CDR3 is CASSRPGRADTQYF. CDR3 nucleotides: TGTGCCAGCAGTAGACCCGGGAGGGCAGATACGCAGTATTTT. The chain joins TRBV6-1 to TRBJ2-3; 8 bases map to TRBD2. Germline V lookup: CDR1 MNHNS, CDR2 SASEGT. This CDR3 spans 14 amino acids. V lost 5 bases to trimming and J lost 4 bases; unmatched junction nucleotides: 5.

The chain carries TRBV19 and TRBJ2-7; 7 bases fit TRBD1. This CDR3 is built from 16 residues. V shed 2 bases, J shed 1 base, and the junction held 8 bases outside the gene matches. Germline values: CDR1 LNHDA, CDR2 SQIVND (reference sequence). The chain's CDR3 is CASSISATGPSYEQYF. The CDR3 region has the DNA TGTGCCAGTAGTATATCAGCGACAGGGCCATCCTACGAGCAGTACTTC. Full variable domain (outside the CDR3, taken from reference TRBV19 and TRBJ2-7): DGGITQSPKYLFRKEGQNVTLSCEQNLNHDAMYWYRQDPGQGLRLIYYSQIVNDFQKGDIAEGYSVSREKKESFPLTVTSAQKNPTAFYLCASSISATGPSYEQYFGPGTRLTVT.

This sequence joins TRBV10-2 and TRBJ2-7; 7 bases are shared with TRBD1. With V trimmed by 2 bases and J by 3 bases, 4 bases remained unmatched. This CDR3 contains 14 residues. Germline CDR1 WSHSY, CDR2 SAAADI. The CDR3 DNA sequence: TGCGCCAGCAGTGAGAGGGGGCTCTTCTACGAGCAGTACTTC. Its protein product is CASSERGLFYEQYF.

In this sample, this clonotype turned up a few times. The chain links TRBV24-1 to TRBJ2-7, with D uncertain. The length of the CDR3 is 14 residues. CDR1 and CDR2 (germline): KGHDR, SFDVKD. With 4 bases removed from V and 1 base from J, the gap between germline ends came to 10 bases. The CDR3 DNA sequence: TGTGCCACCAGTGACCCGACGGATTCCTACGAGCAGTACTTC. It encodes CATSDPTDSYEQYF.

At least ten counts were recorded for this clonotype. The chain employs TRBV3-1 and TRBJ1-1; 10 nucleotides align to TRBD1. The V and J ends lost 0 bases and 10 bases, in that order; junction bases with no gene match: 11. The CDR3 contains 16 residues. The germline gives CDR1 LGHDT, CDR2 YNNKEL (reference sequence). The CDR3 bases are TGTGCCAGCAGCCAAGATCCTCTCGTTTGGGACAGGGGAGCTTTCTTT. Its protein product is CASSQDPLVWDRGAFF.

The chain is built from TRBV5-6 and TRBJ2-1; 7 bases are shared with TRBD1. CDR3 length: 13 residues. Germline-derived CDR1 and CDR2 are SGHDT and YYEEEE. J gave up 7 bases and V 4 bases, and 5 bases lay outside the gene matches. DNA of the CDR3: TGTGCCAGCAGCCGACAGGGAACGAATGAGCAGTTCTTC. Residues: CASSRQGTNEQFF.

V usage is TRBV2 and J usage is TRBJ2-7; 10 bases align to TRBD1. This CDR3 has 13 residues. The germline gives CDR1 SNHLY, CDR2 FYNNEI. With 6 bases clipped from V and 5 bases from J, the junction kept 4 bases outside the gene matches. The CDR3, as DNA: TGTGCCAGCAGATCGGGACAGGGGAACGAGCAGTACTTC. It is translated as CASRSGQGNEQYF.

This clonotype showed up just a few times. This chain connects TRBV2 to TRBJ2-7; D unresolved. The CDR3 has 13 residues. V lost 8 bases and J 3 bases, leaving 14 bases between the germline ends. The germline CDR1 and CDR2 sequences are SNHLY and FYNNEI. CDR3 protein: CASGWVGGYEQYF. CDR3 bases: TGTGCCAGCGGTTGGGTGGGCGGCTACGAGCAGTACTTC.

This clonotype was seen at least ten times. CDR3 sequence reads: CASSYAGGSNQPQHF. Here the CDR3 DNA reads TGTGCCAGCAGTTATGCCGGGGGAAGCAATCAGCCCCAGCATTTT. The gene calls are TRBV12-3 or TRBV12-4 and TRBJ1-5; D might be TRBD1 (5 bases). This CDR3 contains 15 residues. The ends were cut back, 4 bases at V and 1 base at J, with 11 bases in the middle.

This clonotype was counted many times. The CDR3 nucleotides read TGCAGTGCTAGAGATCTCAGAGGAATCTCCTACGAGCAGTACTTC. It yields the protein CSARDLRGISYEQYF. The chain is built from TRBV20-1 and TRBJ2-7; D call uncertain. Trimming stripped 0 bases from V and 0 bases from J, with 12 bases between. Germline loops: CDR1 DFQATT, CDR2 SNEGSKA (reference sequence). The CDR3 runs to 15 residues.

This chain connects TRBV19 to TRBJ2-7; tentatively, D is TRBD1 (6 bases). CDR1 and CDR2 from the germline V gene are LNHDA and SQIVND (reference sequence). The CDR3 runs 14 residues. V was trimmed by 5 bases and J by 2 bases, leaving 13 bases between them. This chain's CDR3 is CASSLPGHAYEQYF. The CDR3 DNA follows: TGTGCCAGTAGTCTCCCGGGACACGCCTACGAGCAGTACTTC.

The rearrangement uses TRBV10-2 and TRBJ1-5; tentatively, D is TRBD1 (6 bases). The CDR3 covers 13 residues. Germline assignment: CDR1 WSHSY and CDR2 SAAADI. V was clipped by 8 bases and J by 6 bases, with 14 bases between them. CDR3 in DNA: TGCGCCAGCGCCTTACAGGGCGGTCAGCCCCAGCATTTT. Encoded protein: CASALQGGQPQHF.

The rearrangement links TRBV7-6 to TRBJ2-7, with 8 bases lining up with TRBD1. The CDR3 loop spans 14 amino acids. In germline, CDR1 is SGHVS, CDR2 FNYEAQ. V was clipped by 1 base and J by 4 bases; unmatched bases: 3. CDR3 nucleotides: TGTGCCAGCAGCTTAGAGGACAGGGATTACGAGCAGTACTTC. Its translation is CASSLEDRDYEQYF.

V usage is TRBV20-1 and J usage is TRBJ2-3; TRBD2 agrees at 11 bases. With V trimmed by 3 bases and J by 3 bases, 5 bases remained unmatched. Germline CDR1 reads DFQATT; CDR2 reads SNEGSKA (reference sequence). This CDR3 spans 15 amino acids. The CDR3 reads CSASRGTSGTDTQYF. The CDR3 DNA reads as TGCAGTGCTAGTAGAGGGACTAGCGGAACAGATACGCAGTATTTT.

In its sample, this clonotype was seen many times. This rearrangement joins TRBV5-1 to TRBJ2-1, with TRBD2 matching 10 bases. Germline V gives CDR1 SGHRS, CDR2 YFSETQ. The V gene end was trimmed by 1 base and the J gene end by 10 bases; junction bases not matched to a gene: 11. This CDR3 has 16 amino acids. Here the CDR3 DNA reads TGCGCCAGCAGCTTGTACGGACTAGCGGTCCAAGACGAGCAGTTCTTC. This gives the protein CASSLYGLAVQDEQFF. The variable domain in full, with the rest retrieved from reference TRBV5-1 and TRBJ2-1, is KAGVTQTPRYLIKTRGQQVTLSCSPISGHRSVSWYQQTPGQGLQFLFEYFSETQRNKGNFPGRFSGRQFSNSRSEMNVSTLELGDSALYLCASSLYGLAVQDEQFFGPGTRLTVL.

The rearrangement joins TRBV20-1 to TRBJ2-3, with 9 bases fitting TRBD2. Germline lookup yields CDR1 DFQATT and CDR2 SNEGSKA (reference sequence). The CDR3 loop spans 14 amino acids. Trimming removed 4 bases from V and 4 bases from J; junction bases left unmatched: 6. The CDR3 nucleotides read TGCAGTGCTATCCTAGCGGGAAAACCAGATACGCAGTATTTT. Protein: CSAILAGKPDTQYF.